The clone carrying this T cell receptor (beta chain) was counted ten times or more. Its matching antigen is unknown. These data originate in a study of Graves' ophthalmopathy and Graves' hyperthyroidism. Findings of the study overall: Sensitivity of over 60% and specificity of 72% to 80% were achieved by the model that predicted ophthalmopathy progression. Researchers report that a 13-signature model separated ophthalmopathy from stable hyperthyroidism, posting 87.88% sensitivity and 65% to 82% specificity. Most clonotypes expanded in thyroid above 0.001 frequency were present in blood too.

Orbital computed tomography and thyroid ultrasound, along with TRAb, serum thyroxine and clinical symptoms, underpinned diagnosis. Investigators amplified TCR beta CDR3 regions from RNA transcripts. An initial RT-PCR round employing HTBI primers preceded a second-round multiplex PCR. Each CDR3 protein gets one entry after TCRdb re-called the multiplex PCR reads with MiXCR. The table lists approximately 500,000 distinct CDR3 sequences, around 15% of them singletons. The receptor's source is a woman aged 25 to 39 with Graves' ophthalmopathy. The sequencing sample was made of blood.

DNA for the CDR3: TGTGCCAGCAAGGTCCGGACAGTTAAGAACACTGAAGCTTTCTTT. Protein: CASKVRTVKNTEAFF. The chain is built from TRBV12-3 or TRBV12-4 and TRBJ1-1, with D possibly matching TRBD1 (6 bases). V lost 7 bases, J lost 1 base, and 16 bases lay in between. The CDR3 covers 15 residues.